Listed here are 32 T cell receptor beta chains from one sample, sequenced in a study of T cell repertoires in cytomegalovirus infection. TCRdb ran MiXCR on the reads and lists one entry per CDR3 protein. Among under 200,000 distinct CDR3 sequences listed, about 15% were seen once. Sequencing was carried out using CD8+ T cells from PBMCs. The receptors were gathered from a human donor in good health (CMV status not recorded). Some clones in this sample may be carry-over from other donors' samples.

The gene calls are TRBV28 and TRBJ2-7; TRBD2 is a possible D gene (5 bases). Germline V CDR1 and CDR2: MDHEN, SYDVKM. Trimming stripped 8 bases from V and 5 bases from J, with 10 bases between. CDR3 size: 11 residues. CDR3 residues: CASEGFDEQYF. CDR3 in DNA: TGTGCCAGCGAGGGTTTCGACGAGCAGTACTTC. The whole variable domain, remainder taken from reference TRBV28 and TRBJ2-7, is DVKVTQSSRYLVKRTGEKVFLECVQDMDHENMFWYRQDPGLGLRLIYFSYDVKMKEKGDIPEGYSVSREKKERFSLILESASTNQTSMYLCASEGFDEQYFGPGTRLTVT.

A note on this clonotype: One junction end does not reproduce the germline sequence, and a read error may be involved. This chain joins TRBV12-3 or TRBV12-4 and TRBJ2-5; D is undetermined. The CDR3 has 13 residues. CDR3 sequence: CASSLVGQETQYF. Here the CDR3 DNA reads TGTGCCAGCAGCTTAGTTGGCCAAGAGACCCAGTACTTC.

In this sample, this clonotype turned up a few times. A read error may be the cause here, since a much bigger clone is one base away. The V call is TRBV6-4, the J call TRBJ2-3; 11 positions agree with TRBD1. After removal of 4 bases from V and 1 base from J, the junction contained 1 base not matched to a gene. CDR3 size: 15 residues. Per germline, CDR1 MRHNA and CDR2 SNTAGT. CDR3 region: CASSGTGGGTDTQYF. The CDR3 coding sequence is TGTGCCAGCAGTGGGACAGGGGGCGGCACAGATACGCAGTATTTT.

The chain recombines TRBV25-1 with TRBJ2-3; 7 bases are shared with TRBD1. In germline, CDR1 is MGHDK, CDR2 SYGVNS. The CDR3 runs to 15 residues. After removal of 1 base from V and 11 bases from J, the junction contained 12 bases not matched to a gene. CDR3 region: CASSEWVGTALRQYF. For the CDR3, the DNA is TGTGCCAGCAGTGAATGGGTAGGGACAGCCTTAAGGCAGTATTTT.

There are many counts of this clonotype. This chain joins TRBV19 and TRBJ1-1; TRBD1 might be the D (5 bases). This CDR3 has 13 amino acids. CDR1 LNHDA and CDR2 SQIVND come from the germline V gene (reference sequence). V lost 3 bases and J 3 bases, leaving 8 bases between the germline ends. CDR3 DNA sequence: TGTGCCAGTAGTATTAAGGGGTACACTGAAGCTTTCTTT. Translated, it gives CASSIKGYTEAFF.

The sample holds a few counts of this clonotype. The V call is TRBV6-6, the J call TRBJ2-1; TRBD2 matches 14 bases. Germline CDR1 reads MNHNY; CDR2 reads SVGAGI (reference sequence). The CDR3 is made up of 16 amino acids. V shed 5 bases, J shed 8 bases, and the junction held 8 bases outside the gene matches. The CDR3 is CASSHSTSGGEYEQFF. In nucleotides, the CDR3 is TGTGCCAGCAGTCATTCGACTAGCGGGGGGGAATATGAGCAGTTCTTC.

J is TRBJ2-3 and V is TRBV6-5, with D tentatively TRBD1 or TRBD2 (5 bases each). The CDR3 spans 16 residues. V was shortened by 5 bases and J by 2 bases, with 17 bases between the two germline ends. The V gene's germline CDR1 is MNHEY and CDR2 SVGAGI. CDR3 DNA sequence: TGTGCCAGCAGTGGGAAGGGACGTATAATCACAGATACGCAGTATTTT. It encodes CASSGKGRIITDTQYF.

This clonotype was found a few times. This chain connects TRBV6-8 to TRBJ1-5; D perhaps matches TRBD1 (6 bases). CDR1 is MNHGY, CDR2 SAAAGT, per germline. The CDR3 runs to 12 residues. Between the trimmed V and J ends, which lost 7 bases and 5 bases, there was a span of 9 bases. For the CDR3, the DNA is TGTGCCAGCAACACAGGGCATCAGCCCCAGCATTTT. It specifies CASNTGHQPQHF.

There are a few counts of this clonotype. The V gene is TRBV12-5, the J gene TRBJ2-1; TRBD1 matches at 9 bases. Losses at the gene ends were 5 bases for V and 6 bases for J; bases not matched to a gene: 8. This CDR3 region has 15 residues. CDR1 and CDR2 (germline): LGHNT, FRNRAP. The CDR3 sequence: CASGSETGGFNEQFF. CDR3 nucleotide sequence: TGTGCTAGTGGTAGTGAGACAGGGGGATTCAATGAGCAGTTCTTC.

This clonotype was recorded a few times. V usage is TRBV6-2 or TRBV6-3 and J usage is TRBJ1-6, with D unclear. V was trimmed by 2 bases and J by 7 bases, leaving 6 bases between them. There are 13 residues in the CDR3. CDR1 MNHEY and CDR2 SVGEGT come from the germline V gene. CDR3 coding DNA: TGTGCCAGCAGTTACACAGAGAATTCACCCCTCCACTTT. This sequence encodes CASSYTENSPLHF.

This clonotype was recorded a few times. The chain joins TRBV5-4 to TRBJ1-4; 7 bases agree with TRBD1. After removal of 4 bases from V and 5 bases from J, the junction contained 8 bases not matched to a gene. The CDR3 has 15 residues. CDR1 is SGHNT, CDR2 YYREEE, per germline (reference sequence). CDR3 sequence: CASSLKGTANEKLFF. The CDR3 DNA reads as TGTGCCAGCAGCCTAAAGGGGACAGCAAATGAAAAACTGTTTTTT.

The gene calls are TRBV7-2 and TRBJ2-7; D is perhaps TRBD2 (5 bases). Germline V lookup: CDR1 SGHTA, CDR2 FQGNSA. The CDR3 is 14 amino acids. Trimming removed 10 bases from V and 2 bases from J, with 18 bases in between. The CDR3 here is CAIHGGPTAYEQYF. The CDR3 nucleotides read TGTGCCATCCATGGAGGCCCTACTGCCTACGAGCAGTACTTC. Full variable domain (remainder filled in from reference TRBV7-2 and TRBJ2-7): GAGVSQSPSNKVTEKGKDVELRCDPISGHTALYWYRQSLGQGLEFLIYFQGNSAPDKSGLPSDRFSAERTGGSVSTLTIQRTQQEDSAVYLCAIHGGPTAYEQYFGPGTRLTVT.

This clonotype was seen a handful of times. This chain links TRBV7-9 with TRBJ2-1; D gene ambiguous. V was trimmed by 1 base and J by 5 bases, leaving 9 bases between them. Germline-derived CDR1 and CDR2 are SEHNR and FQNEAQ (reference sequence). The CDR3 runs 14 residues. The CDR3 nucleotides read TGTGCCAGCAGCTTAGTAGCTGGTAACAATGAGCAGTTCTTC. It translates to CASSLVAGNNEQFF.

The CDR3 bases are TGTGCCAGCAGTTTGACAGGAGTTGATAGCAATCAGCCCCAGCATTTT. It codes for CASSLTGVDSNQPQHF. The chain employs TRBV12-3 or TRBV12-4 and TRBJ1-5; a possible D gene is TRBD1 (6 bases). This CDR3 region has 16 residues. With 3 bases removed from V and 0 bases from J, the gap between germline ends came to 12 bases.

This clonotype was observed a few times. The rearrangement joins TRBV7-9 to TRBJ1-1; tentatively, D is TRBD1 (6 bases). The CDR3 totals 16 residues. V lost 5 bases, J lost 4 bases, and 20 bases lay in between. Germline loops: CDR1 SEHNR, CDR2 FQNEAQ (reference sequence). CDR3 sequence: CASSLGAWEGGTEAFF. The CDR3 bases are TGTGCCAGCAGCCTGGGGGCTTGGGAGGGGGGCACTGAAGCTTTCTTT.

This chain links TRBV29-1 with TRBJ2-4; 7 nucleotides line up with TRBD1. The germline gives CDR1 SQVTM, CDR2 ANQGSEA. With 8 bases clipped from V and 4 bases from J, the junction kept 5 bases outside the gene matches. The CDR3 length is 12 residues. The CDR3: CSILTGKNIQYF. DNA of the CDR3: TGCAGCATCTTGACAGGGAAAAACATTCAGTACTTC.

This clonotype was detected many times. Here the CDR3 DNA reads TGTGCCAGCAGCTTAGAACCAGGGGGGGGTGGCTACACCTTC. This sequence encodes CASSLEPGGGGYTF. The chain joins TRBV7-2 to TRBJ1-2; 7 nucleotides agree with TRBD1. The germline V gene has CDR1 SGHTA and CDR2 FQGNSA. The V gene end was trimmed by 1 base and the J gene end by 7 bases; junction bases not matched to a gene: 6. The CDR3 extends over 14 amino acids.

The chain recombines TRBV7-8 with TRBJ2-3; TRBD2 matches at 8 bases. V trimming: 3 bases; J trimming: 3 bases; junction bases outside the gene matches: 5. The CDR3 covers 15 residues. Germline CDR1 is SGHVS and CDR2 is FQNEAQ. The CDR3 DNA follows: TGTGCCAGCAGCTTTACGGGGGGGCTAACAGATACGCAGTATTTT. As protein: CASSFTGGLTDTQYF.

The rearrangement links TRBV11-2 to TRBJ2-1; 13 bases agree with TRBD2. This CDR3 is built from 16 residues. Germline V CDR1 and CDR2: SGHAT, FQNNGV. V lost 1 base to trimming and J lost 7 bases; unmatched junction nucleotides: 4. CDR3 amino acids: CASSLGLAGGSNEQFF. CDR3 bases: TGTGCCAGCAGCTTAGGACTAGCGGGAGGTTCGAATGAGCAGTTCTTC.

This clonotype turned up a few times. J is TRBJ2-1 and V is TRBV6-2 or TRBV6-3; 9 positions agree with TRBD2. V trimming: 0 bases; J trimming: 2 bases; junction bases outside the gene matches: 11. The germline V gene has CDR1 MNHEY and CDR2 SVGEGT. The CDR3 covers 19 residues. This chain's CDR3 is CASSYSPGLARTPYNEQFF. The CDR3 nucleotides read TGTGCCAGCAGTTACTCCCCTGGACTAGCGAGAACACCCTACAATGAGCAGTTCTTC.

The sample holds a few counts of this clonotype. This rearrangement joins TRBV7-3 to TRBJ2-3; 10 nucleotides agree with TRBD2. The CDR3 length is 17 residues. Germline V gene lookup returns CDR1 SGHTA and CDR2 FQGTGA. Trimming at V came to 5 bases and at J to 9 bases, leaving 17 bases not matched to a gene. CDR3 sequence (DNA): TGTGCCAGCAGCCCGTCCATCGGTCTAGCGGGAGCCGAGACGCAGTATTTT. It specifies CASSPSIGLAGAETQYF.

This clonotype has only a few counts. The CDR3 coding sequence is TGTGCCAGCAGTGACTCGACAGGGGACGGCTACACCTTC. Its translation: CASSDSTGDGYTF. V gene TRBV6-4 combines with J gene TRBJ1-2, with TRBD1 matching over 8 bases. J gave up 8 bases and V 0 bases, and 2 bases lay outside the gene matches. This CDR3 is built from 13 residues. Germline lookup yields CDR1 MRHNA and CDR2 SNTAGT.

A few counts support this clonotype. This chain joins TRBV4-3 and TRBJ1-2; D possibly corresponds to TRBD1 (5 bases). CDR1 is LGHNA, CDR2 YSLEER, per germline. The ends were cut back, 1 base at V and 5 bases at J, with 11 bases in the middle. CDR3 size: 14 residues. The CDR3: CASSQVRGMYGYTF. The CDR3, as DNA: TGCGCCAGCAGCCAAGTGAGGGGAATGTATGGCTACACCTTC.

The sample holds a few counts of this clonotype. This rearrangement joins TRBV7-2 to TRBJ2-3; D is ambiguous. Germline CDR1 and CDR2: SGHTA and FQGNSA. The CDR3 totals 15 residues. With 3 bases removed from V and 2 bases from J, the gap between germline ends came to 12 bases. Written as DNA, the CDR3 is TGTGCCAGCAGCTTCAGAGACACTATCACAGATACGCAGTATTTT. Translating it yields CASSFRDTITDTQYF.

A single count supports this clonotype. V is TRBV7-9 and J is TRBJ2-1; 7 positions match TRBD2. V shed 4 bases and J 4 bases; nucleotides not matched to a gene: 13. The CDR3 runs 17 residues. From germline, CDR1 is SEHNR and CDR2 FQNEAQ (reference sequence). The DNA of the CDR3 is TGTGCCAGCAGCTCCCCGACGGAGGGGACTACTTACAATGAGCAGTTCTTC. Translated: CASSSPTEGTTYNEQFF.

This clonotype was seen a handful of times. The rearrangement links TRBV20-1 to TRBJ2-1; 8 bases line up with TRBD2. CDR1 and CDR2 from the germline V gene are DFQATT and SNEGSKA (reference sequence). CDR3 length equals 13 residues. The CDR3 reads CKAAGASYNEQFF. The CDR3 DNA follows: TGCAAGGCAGCGGGGGCCTCCTACAATGAGCAGTTCTTC.

The chain carries TRBV7-9 and TRBJ2-3; possibly TRBD1 for D (5 bases). This CDR3 has 15 amino acids. Germline lookup yields CDR1 SEHNR and CDR2 FQNEAQ (reference sequence). Trimming took 3 bases from V and 1 from J, leaving 11 bases between them. CDR3 amino acids: CASSFRREGTDTQYF. The CDR3 DNA is TGTGCCAGCAGCTTCCGCAGGGAAGGCACAGATACGCAGTATTTT.

This clonotype was recorded only once. The chain joins TRBV29-1 to TRBJ2-7, with D hard to call. V lost 5 bases to trimming and J lost 0 bases, with 11 bases between them. The CDR3 consists of 13 residues. CDR1 is SQVTM and CDR2 is ANQGSEA in the germline V gene. CDR3: CSVFQGSSYEQYF. The CDR3 coding sequence is TGCAGCGTTTTTCAAGGTAGCTCCTACGAGCAGTACTTC.

The rearrangement links TRBV7-9 to TRBJ1-1, with 7 nucleotides matching TRBD1. The germline gives CDR1 SEHNR, CDR2 FQNEAQ (reference sequence). The CDR3 has 13 residues. V shed 3 bases, J shed 5 bases, and the junction held 3 bases outside the gene matches. CDR3 in amino acids: CASSFPGGTEAFF. The CDR3 region has the DNA TGTGCCAGCAGCTTTCCAGGGGGGACTGAAGCTTTCTTT.

At least ten counts were recorded for this clonotype. The chain recombines TRBV7-8 with TRBJ2-2; 12 nucleotides agree with TRBD2. Germline-derived CDR1 and CDR2 are SGHVS and FQNEAQ. V lost 3 bases and J lost 8; bases outside the gene matches: 13. This CDR3 contains 18 residues. The CDR3 coding sequence is TGTGCCAGCAGCTTGTCCTCGACTAGCGGGAGAATATCGGGGGAGCTGTTTTTT. Protein sequence: CASSLSSTSGRISGELFF.

This clonotype has ten or more counts. The chain joins TRBV7-2 to TRBJ2-7; TRBD2 agrees at 10 bases. CDR1 and CDR2 from the germline V gene are SGHTA and FQGNSA. This CDR3 region has 17 residues. Trimming took 5 bases from V and 3 from J; bases not matched to a gene: 13. The chain's CDR3 is CASSPRTRTSGLYEQYF. CDR3 DNA sequence: TGTGCCAGCAGCCCCCGAACCCGGACTAGCGGCCTCTACGAGCAGTACTTC.

This clonotype was found a few times. The rearrangement uses TRBV15 and TRBJ2-7, with a possible D match to TRBD1 (5 bases). Germline CDR1 is LNHNV and CDR2 is YYDKDF (reference sequence). The V and J ends lost 3 bases and 5 bases respectively, with 8 bases between them. This CDR3 is built from 12 residues. Here the CDR3 reads CATSSSRDEQYF. CDR3 bases: TGTGCCACCAGCAGCTCCAGGGACGAGCAGTACTTC.